This entry lists 5 T cell receptor beta chains sequenced from one sample in a study of blood T cell repertoires in COVID-19 (dated by TCRdb to 2020 to 2021). Library creation used the immunoSEQ multiplex PCR assay. As stored in TCRdb, this immuneACCESS dataset retains in-frame rearrangements with V and J assigned. A fraction of the clones does not appear; measured against another copy, unresolved V genes explain less than half of the discrepancy, and the remainder lacks a known reason. The sample profile shows 200,000 to 300,000 clones; roughly 88% of them were found once. Together, the top ten hold approximately 2.5% of the sample. The sequenced material came from PBMCs or T cells enriched from blood (not recorded which). The receptors stem from a woman aged 40 to 49 with acute COVID-19.

The rearrangement links TRBV4-3 to TRBJ1-4, with a weak D call TRBD1 (5 bases). The V end was cut by 0 bases, the J end by 8 bases, with 13 bases between. Looked up from germline, CDR1 is LGHNA and CDR2 is YSLEER. The CDR3 is made up of 15 amino acids. The chain's CDR3 is CASSQDWQGNEKLFF. As DNA, the CDR3 is TGCGCCAGCAGCCAAGATTGGCAGGGTAACGAAAAACTGTTTTTT.

This chain links TRBV11-3 with TRBJ2-2; D is possibly TRBD2 (6 bases). Germline V gene data show CDR1 as SGHNT and CDR2 as YENEEA. Trimming pared 3 bases from V and 4 bases from J, leaving 21 bases between. The CDR3 contains 18 residues. CDR3 loop: CASSFTKAGRRGTGELFF. As DNA, the CDR3 is TGTGCCAGCAGCTTTACGAAAGCGGGTCGGAGGGGCACCGGGGAGCTGTTTTTT.

V and J are TRBV21-1 and TRBJ1-5; TRBD1 is the table's D call and was not checked against the DNA. TRBV21-1 is a pseudogene segment. The CDR3 runs to 19 residues. CDR3 in amino acids: CASSKYRDRDNHSNQPQHF. The CDR3 DNA sequence: TGTGCCAGCAGCAAATACCGGGACAGGGACAACCATAGCAATCAGCCCCAGCATTTT.

The J gene is TRBJ2-5, the V gene TRBV2; 9 bases map to TRBD2. The CDR3 runs to 16 residues. CDR1 and CDR2 (germline): SNHLY, FYNNEI. V gave up 6 bases and J gave up 4 bases; unmatched junction bases: 12. The CDR3 region is CASRGSRGGAGETQYF. The CDR3 nucleotides are TGTGCCAGCAGGGGATCTCGCGGGGGGGCCGGAGAGACCCAGTACTTC.

This clone has a single count. The chain employs TRBV30 and TRBJ1-5, with 7 bases aligning to TRBD1. This CDR3 comprises 15 residues. Trimming cost V 1 base and J 6 bases; bases outside gene matches: 9. The germline gives CDR1 GTSNPN, CDR2 SVGIG (reference sequence). The CDR3 coding sequence is TGTGCCTGGAGTGCAATCGACAGGGTTAGTCAGCCCCAGCATTTT. It yields the protein CAWSAIDRVSQPQHF. The whole variable domain, remainder taken from reference TRBV30 and TRBJ1-5, is SQTIHQWPATLVQPVGSPLSLECTVEGTSNPNLYWYRQAAGRGLQLLFYSVGIGQISSEVPQNLSASRPQDRQFILSSKKLLLSDSGFYLCAWSAIDRVSQPQHFGDGTRLSIL.